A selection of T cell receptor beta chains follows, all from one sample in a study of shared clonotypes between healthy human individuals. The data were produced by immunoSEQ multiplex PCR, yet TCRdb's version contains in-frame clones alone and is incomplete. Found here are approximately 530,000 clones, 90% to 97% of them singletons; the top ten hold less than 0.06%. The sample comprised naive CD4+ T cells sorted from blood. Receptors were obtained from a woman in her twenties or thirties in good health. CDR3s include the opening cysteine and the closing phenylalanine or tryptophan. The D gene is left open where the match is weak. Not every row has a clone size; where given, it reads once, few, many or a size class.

TGTGCCAGCAGCCGTAGCTACGAGCAGTACTTC	CASSRSYEQYF	.	.	TRBV28	TRBJ2-7	11
TGCGCCAGCATGTTGTTTAGCGGAACCTACGAGCAGTACTTC	CASMLFSGTYEQYF	.	.	TRBV5-1	TRBJ2-7	14
TGCGCCAGCAGCTTTCAGGGGTATAATGAAAAACTGTTTTTT	CASSFQGYNEKLFF	.	.	TRBV5-1	TRBJ1-4	14
TGTGCCAGCAGCTCAAAGCGGGACCATCTTTTCGAGCAGTACTTC	CASSSKRDHLFEQYF	TRBD2	.	TRBV11-2	TRBJ2-7	15
TGTGCCAGCAGTACCCGCCGAGGGCCCCAGCATTTT	CASSTRRGPQHF	.	.	TRBV28	TRBJ1-5	12
TGTGCCAGCAGCCAGGGGTTGAACACTGAAGCTTTCTTT	CASSQGLNTEAFF	.	.	TRBV27	TRBJ1-1	13
TGCAGCGTTGATTTGCGGGAGGGGCAAGATACGCAGTATTTT	CSVDLREGQDTQYF	TRBD2	.	TRBV29-1	TRBJ2-3	14
TGCGCCAGCAGCCAAGTTCTATTGGGCAAGGAGGGCGAGCAGTACTTC	CASSQVLLGKEGEQYF	.	.	TRBV4-1	TRBJ2-7	16
TGTGCCAGCAGCTCACGGACTAGCGGGAGCACAGATACGCAGTATTTT	CASSSRTSGSTDTQYF	TRBD2	.	TRBV9	TRBJ2-3	16
TGTGCCAGCAGTAAAGGAGTCGGCAATCAGCCCCAGCATTTT	CASSKGVGNQPQHF	.	once	TRBV2	TRBJ1-5	14
TGTGCCAGCAGCCCGAGACCGGTCTACGAGCAGTACTTC	CASSPRPVYEQYF	.	once	TRBV2	TRBJ2-7	13
TGTGCCAGCAGCGCCAGACAGGGTAGCAGGGAGACCCAGTACTTC	CASSARQGSRETQYF	TRBD1	.	TRBV9	TRBJ2-5	15
TGTGCCAGCGCACGATCGTCGGAAAGGGGCAGAGGGCAGTACTTC	CASARSSERGRGQYF	.	.	TRBV2	TRBJ2-7	15
TGTGCCAGCAGCTTAGGGTTTGGCTACACCTTC	CASSLGFGYTF	.	.	TRBV7-9	TRBJ1-2	11
TGTGCCAGCAGATCTGACAGGGGGGGTCCTGAAGCTTTCTTT	CASRSDRGGPEAFF	TRBD1	.	TRBV6-4	TRBJ1-1	14
TGTGCCAGCAGCTGGAGAGCTCCATCTGGCGAGCAGTACTTC	CASSWRAPSGEQYF	.	.	TRBV5-6	TRBJ2-7	14
TGTGCCAGCAGCTTATCCCCGAGGGCTATGACCGACGAGCAGTACTTC	CASSLSPRAMTDEQYF	.	.	TRBV7-9	TRBJ2-7	16
TGTGCCAGCAGACCGACCCCGGGACAGGGTAGGCCTGAAGCTTTCTTT	CASRPTPGQGRPEAFF	TRBD1	.	TRBV25-1	TRBJ1-1	16
TGTGCCAGCAGCCTAAGACAAGACCTATACAATGAGCAGTTCTTC	CASSLRQDLYNEQFF	.	.	TRBV9	TRBJ2-1	15
TGTGCCAGCAGCAAGACCGGGACAGAGAACTATGGCTACACCTTC	CASSKTGTENYGYTF	TRBD1	.	TRBV9	TRBJ1-2	15
TGTGCCAGCAGTTCTCATAGCAATCAGCCCCAGCATTTT	CASSSHSNQPQHF	.	.	TRBV28	TRBJ1-5	13
TGTGCCAGCAGCAACTACAGGGGTGACTATGGCTACACCTTC	CASSNYRGDYGYTF	TRBD1	.	TRBV7-1	TRBJ1-2	14
TGTGCCAGCAGCCTCTCTAGGACAGGGGGATCGGAGACCCAGTACTTC	CASSLSRTGGSETQYF	TRBD1	.	TRBV7-2	TRBJ2-5	16
TGTGCCAGCAGTACGTACGCCCGCTCCTACGAGCAGTACTTC	CASSTYARSYEQYF	.	.	TRBV28	TRBJ2-7	14
TGTGCCAGCAGCCCCCTCAATAGCGGGAGGAATGAGCAGTTCTTC	CASSPLNSGRNEQFF	TRBD2	.	TRBV6-6	TRBJ2-1	15
TGTGCCAGTAGTCCGCGACAGGGGGCCTACGAGCAGTACTTC	CASSPRQGAYEQYF	TRBD1	.	TRBV19	TRBJ2-7	14
TGTGCCAGCTCCCCGGAAAGCAGAGCCTCTCAGCCCCAGCATTTT	CASSPESRASQPQHF	.	.	TRBV18	TRBJ1-5	15
TGTGCCAGCAGTTCCTCGTCGGGACAGGGGTCCTACAATGAGCAGTTCTTC	CASSSSSGQGSYNEQFF	TRBD1	once	TRBV28	TRBJ2-1	17
TGTGCTAGTGGCTCCGACTTGGGACTAGCGGCTTACTCCTACGAGCAGTACTTC	CASGSDLGLAAYSYEQYF	TRBD2	.	TRBV12-5	TRBJ2-7	18
TGTGCCAGCAGGAAAGGGGCCATTCTTCCGGCCGAGCAGTACTTC	CASRKGAILPAEQYF	.	once	TRBV21-1	TRBJ2-7	15
TGTGCCAGCCGTCTCATTTGGCCTGGGAACGAGCAGTACTTC	CASRLIWPGNEQYF	.	.	TRBV27	TRBJ2-7	14
TGTGCCAGTAGTTCCGCAGGGGGTGAACAATCCTACAATCAGCCCCAGCATTTT	CASSSAGGEQSYNQPQHF	TRBD1	.	TRBV19	TRBJ1-5	18
TGTGCCAGCAGTGCCCTGGGGGTTCTTAGAGGGAATGAGCAGTTCTTC	CASSALGVLRGNEQFF	.	.	TRBV27	TRBJ2-1	16
TGTGCCAGCAGCGTGGGGACAGGGGTAGCCAAAAACATTCAGTACTTC	CASSVGTGVAKNIQYF	TRBD1	.	TRBV11-2	TRBJ2-4	16